The source of this T cell receptor (beta chain) is a study of beta chain features in type 1 diabetes. The V and J ends lost 0 bases and 5 bases respectively, with 8 bases between them. CDR1 is LNHNV, CDR2 YYDKDF, per germline (reference sequence). There are 14 residues in the CDR3. Comment on this clone: The antigen is undetermined.

Study-wide results and caveats: Shorter TCRB CDR3s, moderately but significantly so, marked every one of the four CD4+ subsets in Type 1 diabetes patients.

Investigators reverse transcribed all isolated RNA, so they sequenced expressed TCRB transcripts. Clones were read by immunoSEQ multiplex PCR, and TCRdb kept only the in-frame ones, dropping some. The sample comprises 300,000 to 400,000 clones, around a tenth of which are singletons, and about 0.6% rests with the top ten. This clonotype was obtained from a man aged 30 to 39 with type 1 diabetes. This sequence joins TRBV15 and TRBJ2-1; D uncertain. The source material was central memory CD4+ T cells from blood. CDR3 protein: CATSRENFDNEQFF. The CDR3 DNA reads as TGTGCCACCAGCAGAGAAAACTTTGACAATGAGCAGTTCTTC.